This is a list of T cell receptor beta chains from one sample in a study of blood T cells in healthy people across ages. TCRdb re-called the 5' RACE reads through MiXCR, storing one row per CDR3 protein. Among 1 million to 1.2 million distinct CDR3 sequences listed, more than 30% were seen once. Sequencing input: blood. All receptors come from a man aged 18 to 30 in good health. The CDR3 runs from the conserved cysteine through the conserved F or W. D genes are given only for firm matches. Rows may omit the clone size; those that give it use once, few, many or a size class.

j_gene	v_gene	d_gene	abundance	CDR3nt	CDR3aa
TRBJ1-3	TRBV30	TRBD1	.	TGTGCCTGGAGCCTTTGGACAGGGAGCTCTGGAAACACCATATATTTT	CAWSLWTGSSGNTIYF
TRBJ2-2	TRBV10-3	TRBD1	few	TGTGCCATCAGGGGACAGGGAGTCGCCACCGGGGAGCTGTTTTTT	CAIRGQGVATGELFF
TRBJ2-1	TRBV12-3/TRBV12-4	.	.	TGTGCCAGCGGTATCCGGGTAGGCCATGAGCAGTTCTTC	CASGIRVGHEQFF
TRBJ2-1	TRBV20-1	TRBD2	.	TGCAGTGCCCTACTAGCGGGGACTAGGAATGAGCAGTTCTTC	CSALLAGTRNEQFF
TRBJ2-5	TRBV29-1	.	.	TGCAGCGTCGGGGGAGTCCAAGAGACCCAGTACTTC	CSVGGVQETQYF
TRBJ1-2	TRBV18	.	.	TGTGCCAGCTCACCACCTGACCGCATTTGGGGCTACACCTTC	CASSPPDRIWGYTF
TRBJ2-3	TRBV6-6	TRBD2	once	TGTGCCAGCGCAACGGGGGGGCAGGGCCTTACGCAGTATTTT	CASATGGQGLTQYF
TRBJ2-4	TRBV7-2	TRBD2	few	TGTGCCAGCAGCCCCGGGGGGGGTGTAATAGCCAAAAACATTCAGTACTTC	CASSPGGGVIAKNIQYF
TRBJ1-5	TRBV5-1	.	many	TGCGCCAGCAGCTTGCATGAGGCACGGGGCAATCAGCCCCAGCATTTT	CASSLHEARGNQPQHF
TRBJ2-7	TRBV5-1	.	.	TGCGCCAGCAGCTTGGCCCCAGGGACCAACGAGCAGTACTTC	CASSLAPGTNEQYF
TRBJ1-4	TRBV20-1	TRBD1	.	TGCAGTGCTAGTGACAGGGGTGCCTTCAATGAAAAACTGTTTTTT	CSASDRGAFNEKLFF
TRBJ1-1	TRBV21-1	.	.	TGTGCCACCATGCCAGGAACGGATAACACTGAAGCTTTCTTT	CATMPGTDNTEAFF
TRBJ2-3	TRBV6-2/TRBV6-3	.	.	TGTGCCAGCAGTTTCCGGGCCCCTCCGTATGGAGATACGCAGTATTTT	CASSFRAPPYGDTQYF
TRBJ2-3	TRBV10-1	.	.	TGCGCCAGCAGTGACGGCCTAGGCACAGATACGCAGTATTTT	CASSDGLGTDTQYF
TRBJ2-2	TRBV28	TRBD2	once	TGTGCCACCCGGGCGGGGGGTTACACCGGGGAGCTGTTTTTT	CATRAGGYTGELFF
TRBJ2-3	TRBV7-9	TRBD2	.	TGTGCCAGCAGCTCACCGGGACTAACTGTAGATACGCAGTATTTT	CASSSPGLTVDTQYF
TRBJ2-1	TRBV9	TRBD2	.	TGTGCCAGCAGCGTAGGAGCGGGGGGAGGCAATGCGCAGTTCTTC	CASSVGAGGGNAQFF
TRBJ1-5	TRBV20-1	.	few	TGCAGTGCAGACGAGGGGGGCCAGCCCCAGCATTTT	CSADEGGQPQHF
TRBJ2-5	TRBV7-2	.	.	TGTGCCAGCAGCGAACGACGGTTTCAAGAGACCCAGTACTTC	CASSERRFQETQYF
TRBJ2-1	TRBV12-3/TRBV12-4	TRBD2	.	TGTGCCAGCAGTTTAGAACGGGGGGGCGAGTTCTTC	CASSLERGGEFF
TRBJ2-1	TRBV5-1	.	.	TGCGCCAGCAGCTTGGTTGTCAACTCCTACAATGAGCAGTTCTTC	CASSLVVNSYNEQFF
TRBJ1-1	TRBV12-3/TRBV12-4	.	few	TGTGCCAGCAGACCGGACAGCTGGAACACTGAAGCTTTCTTT	CASRPDSWNTEAFF
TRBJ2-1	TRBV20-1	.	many	TGCAGTGTTCCCGACTATATCTCCTACAATGAGCAGTTCTTC	CSVPDYISYNEQFF
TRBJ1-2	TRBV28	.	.	TGTGCCAGCAGTATGGAGGACTATGGCTACACCTTC	CASSMEDYGYTF
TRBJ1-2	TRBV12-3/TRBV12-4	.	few	TGTGCCAGCAGTTTAGACAGAACTACCTATGGCTACACCTTC	CASSLDRTTYGYTF
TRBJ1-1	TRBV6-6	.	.	TGTGCCAGCAGTTACTCGATAGGATGGAACACTGAAGCTTTCTTT	CASSYSIGWNTEAFF
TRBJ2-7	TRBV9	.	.	TGTGCCAGCAGCGCATCCCAGGATCGCGAGCAGTACTTC	CASSASQDREQYF
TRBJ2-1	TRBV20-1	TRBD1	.	TGCAGTCGCAGGGGGCATGGGTCCTACAATGAGCAGTTCTTC	CSRRGHGSYNEQFF
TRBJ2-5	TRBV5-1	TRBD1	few	TGCGCCAGCAGCTTGTTCGGACAGGCTAATTTAAGGGGGACCCAGTACTTC	CASSLFGQANLRGTQYF
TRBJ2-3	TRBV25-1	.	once	TGTGCCAGCAGTGAGTACAGGATTAGCACAGATACGCAGTATTTT	CASSEYRISTDTQYF
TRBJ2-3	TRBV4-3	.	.	TGCGCCAGCAGCCAAGACGGTTGGGGGAGGCGAGTAACAGATACGCAGTATTTT	CASSQDGWGRRVTDTQYF
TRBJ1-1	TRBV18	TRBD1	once	TGTGCCAGCGCCCGACTTACAGGGGACACTGAAGCTTTCTTT	CASARLTGDTEAFF
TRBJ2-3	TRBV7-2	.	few	TGTGCCAGCAGCGCCTCACTAGCCAGCACAGATACGCAGTATTTT	CASSASLASTDTQYF
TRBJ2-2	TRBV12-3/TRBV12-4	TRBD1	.	TGTGCCAGCAGACGAACAGGGGGTAGCACCGGGGAGCTGTTTTTT	CASRRTGGSTGELFF
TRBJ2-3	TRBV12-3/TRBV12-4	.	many	TGTGCCAGCAGCCTTGCGGAAGATACGCAGTATTTT	CASSLAEDTQYF
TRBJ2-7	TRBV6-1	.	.	TGTGCCAGCAGTGCCGGCACCACCTACGAGCAGTACTTC	CASSAGTTYEQYF
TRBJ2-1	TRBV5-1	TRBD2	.	TGCGCCAGCAGCCAGGGACGAGCGGGGAACGATGAGCAGTTCTTC	CASSQGRAGNDEQFF
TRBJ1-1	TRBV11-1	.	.	TGTGCCAGCAGCACAACTCCTGGGAACACTGAAGCTTTCTTT	CASSTTPGNTEAFF
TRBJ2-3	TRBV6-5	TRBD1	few	TGTGCCAGCCGACGAGGGGACAGGGAAACAGATACGCAGTATTTT	CASRRGDRETDTQYF
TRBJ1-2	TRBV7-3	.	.	TGTGCCAGCAGCGAACGGGACGGAAACTATGGCTACACCTTC	CASSERDGNYGYTF
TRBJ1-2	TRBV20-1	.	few	TGCAGTGCTAGGGATTCAGGGACCTATGGCTACACCTTC	CSARDSGTYGYTF
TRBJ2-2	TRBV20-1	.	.	TGCAGTGCCATGGACCAGAACACCGGGGAGCTGTTTTTT	CSAMDQNTGELFF
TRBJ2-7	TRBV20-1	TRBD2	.	TGCAGTGCGCGGACTAGGTGCGAGCAGTACTTC	CSARTRCEQYF
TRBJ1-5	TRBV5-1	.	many	TGTGCCAGCAGTCAGACAGGCAATCAGCCCCAGCATTTT	CASSQTGNQPQHF
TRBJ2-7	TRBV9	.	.	TGTGCCAGCAGCGTAGCCGGGATGAAGGAGCAGTACTTC	CASSVAGMKEQYF
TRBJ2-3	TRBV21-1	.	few	TGTGCCAGCATCATAAAGGGGAGGACGCAGTATTTT	CASIIKGRTQYF
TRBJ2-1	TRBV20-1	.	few	TGCAGTGCTCGAGGAGGGACGGCATCCAATGAGCAGTTCTTC	CSARGGTASNEQFF
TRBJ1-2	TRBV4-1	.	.	TGCGCCAGCAGCCAAGACATCCGTGGCTACACCTTC	CASSQDIRGYTF
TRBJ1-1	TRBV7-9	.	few	TGTGCCAGCAGCTCAACAGGGCAAGTCACTGAAGCTTTCTTT	CASSSTGQVTEAFF
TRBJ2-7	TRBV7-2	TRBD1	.	TGTGCCAGCAGCTTCTCCGGGACAGCACTTCTCTCCTACGAGCAGTACTTC	CASSFSGTALLSYEQYF
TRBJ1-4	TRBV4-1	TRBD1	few	TGCGCCAGCAGCCTTTTCCAGGGGGAGGATGAAAAACTGTTTTTT	CASSLFQGEDEKLFF